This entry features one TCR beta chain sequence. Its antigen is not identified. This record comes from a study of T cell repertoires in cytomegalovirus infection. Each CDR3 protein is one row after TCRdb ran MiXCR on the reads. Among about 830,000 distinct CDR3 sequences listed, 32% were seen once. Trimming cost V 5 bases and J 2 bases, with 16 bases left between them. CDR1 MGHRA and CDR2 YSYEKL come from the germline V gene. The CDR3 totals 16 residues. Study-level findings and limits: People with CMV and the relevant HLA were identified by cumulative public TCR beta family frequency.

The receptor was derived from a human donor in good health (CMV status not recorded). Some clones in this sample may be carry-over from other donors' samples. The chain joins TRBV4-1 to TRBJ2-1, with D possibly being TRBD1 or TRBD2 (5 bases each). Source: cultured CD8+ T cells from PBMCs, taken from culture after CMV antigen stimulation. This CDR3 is CASSFTEGTPYNEQFF. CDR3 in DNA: TGCGCCAGCAGCTTCACTGAGGGGACCCCCTACAATGAGCAGTTCTTC.